This is a list of T cell receptor beta chains from one sample in a study of T-cell reconstitution after alpha-beta-depleted transplantation in children. Using its own MiXCR run on the PCR reads, TCRdb lists one record per CDR3 protein. The sample comprises around 960,000 distinct CDR3 sequences, about 29% of which are singletons, and about 28% rests with the top ten. The source material was PBMCs, mostly from graft donor cells, sampled 360 days after TCRalphabeta/CD19-depleted stem cell transplant. The receptors shown here come from a boy less than two years old who had a stem cell transplant for SCID, so the T cells may come from the graft donor. Both conserved end residues are part of each CDR3. The D gene is left open where the match is weak. Not all rows give a size; the values are once, few, many and, for expanded clones, a class.

j_call clone_size v_call d_call cdr3_aa cdr3_nt
TRBJ1-1 few TRBV7-2 . CASNSPGMAEAFF TGTGCCAGCAACTCCCCCGGGATGGCTGAAGCTTTCTTT
TRBJ1-2 . TRBV20-1 TRBD1 CSARGTGGATSTF TGCAGTGCTAGAGGGACAGGGGGCGCGACGTCCACCTTC
TRBJ2-3 . TRBV20-1 TRBD1 CSAGDRATDTQYF TGCAGTGCTGGGGACAGGGCCACAGATACGCAGTATTTT
TRBJ2-4 few TRBV4-1 . CASSQESATGNIQYF TGCGCCAGCAGCCAAGAATCGGCCACCGGGAACATTCAGTACTTC
TRBJ2-1 . TRBV15 TRBD2 CASSEAGEYNEQFF TGTGCCTCCAGTGAAGCGGGGGAATACAATGAGCAGTTCTTC
TRBJ2-7 few TRBV12-3/TRBV12-4 . CASSLLRDGQYF TGTGCCAGCAGTTTACTCCGGGACGGGCAGTACTTC
TRBJ2-6 . TRBV6-2/TRBV6-3 TRBD1 CASQGDRGFAGANVLTF TGTGCCAGCCAAGGGGACAGGGGATTCGCTGGGGCCAACGTCCTGACTTTC
TRBJ2-3 . TRBV5-1 . CASSLEILRQSTDTQYF TGCGCCAGCAGCTTGGAGATTTTGAGGCAGAGCACAGATACGCAGTATTTT
TRBJ2-7 . TRBV20-1 . CSAIRLDAYEQYF TGCAGTGCTATCCGCCTAGACGCCTACGAGCAGTACTTC
TRBJ2-3 . TRBV18 . CASSPGGALTDTQYF TGTGCCAGCTCACCAGGTGGAGCTCTCACAGATACGCAGTATTTT
TRBJ2-3 . TRBV7-8 . CASSYQPHDTQYF TGTGCCAGCAGCTACCAACCCCATGATACGCAGTATTTT
TRBJ2-3 . TRBV29-1 TRBD2 CSTEGGDYDGADTQYF TGCAGCACCGAGGGAGGGGACTACGACGGCGCAGATACGCAGTATTTT
TRBJ1-5 few TRBV4-3 . CASSQDRGWDQPQHF TGCGCCAGCAGCCAAGATAGGGGGTGGGATCAGCCCCAGCATTTT
TRBJ2-1 . TRBV24-1 TRBD2 CATSDSSGGARNEQFF TGTGCCACCAGTGATTCTAGCGGGGGGGCCAGGAATGAGCAGTTCTTC
TRBJ2-1 few TRBV7-9 TRBD2 CASSQTSGGAAEQFF TGTGCCAGCAGCCAAACTAGCGGGGGGGCCGCTGAGCAGTTCTTC
TRBJ1-5 . TRBV27 TRBD1 CASSSTGVHQPQHF TGTGCCAGCAGTTCGACAGGGGTCCATCAGCCCCAGCATTTT
TRBJ2-1 . TRBV10-3 TRBD2 CAISLAGGLINEQFF TGTGCCATCAGCTTAGCGGGGGGGCTTATAAATGAGCAGTTCTTC
TRBJ2-1 . TRBV15 TRBD1 CATSRGLGGASYNEQFF TGTGCCACCAGCAGAGGCCTAGGGGGCGCCTCCTACAATGAGCAGTTCTTC
TRBJ2-7 . TRBV9 . CASSSQDSSYEQYF TGTGCCAGCAGCTCCCAGGACAGTTCCTACGAGCAGTACTTC
TRBJ2-5 . TRBV18 . CASSPPVRRALGQETQYF TGTGCCAGCTCACCACCGGTTAGAAGGGCCCTCGGCCAAGAGACCCAGTACTTC
TRBJ2-3 . TRBV12-3/TRBV12-4 TRBD2 CASSGPGLLVPDTQYF TGTGCCAGCAGTGGACCGGGACTACTGGTACCAGATACGCAGTATTTT
TRBJ1-5 . TRBV29-1 TRBD1 CSVATGTGDAQPQHF TGCAGCGTTGCTACCGGGACAGGGGATGCTCAGCCCCAGCATTTT
TRBJ1-1 . TRBV4-3 TRBD1 CASSGGTGGVNTEAFF TGCGCCAGCAGCGGTGGGACAGGGGGCGTGAACACTGAAGCTTTCTTT
TRBJ2-1 few TRBV27 TRBD1 CASSTTGAPGHEQFF TGTGCCAGCAGTACAACAGGGGCCCCGGGTCATGAGCAGTTCTTC
TRBJ2-7 . TRBV7-6 . CASSLSFQARYEQYF TGTGCCAGCAGCTTAAGTTTCCAGGCGCGCTACGAGCAGTACTTC
TRBJ2-7 many TRBV6-5 . CASRRSYEQYF TGTGCCAGCAGGCGGTCCTACGAGCAGTACTTC
TRBJ2-3 . TRBV7-9 . CASSPGWLRVEDTQYF TGTGCCAGCAGCCCGGGCTGGCTTCGCGTGGAGGATACGCAGTATTTT
TRBJ2-1 . TRBV12-3/TRBV12-4 TRBD1 CASSGDSSYNEQFF TGTGCCAGCAGTGGGGACAGCTCCTACAATGAGCAGTTCTTC
TRBJ2-2 . TRBV28 . CASTKVPTGELFF TGTGCCAGCACAAAGGTGCCGACCGGGGAGCTGTTTTTT
TRBJ2-1 . TRBV13 TRBD1 CASSLRDRISNEQFF TGTGCCAGCAGCTTAAGGGACAGAATATCCAATGAGCAGTTCTTC
TRBJ2-1 . TRBV20-1 . CSAGGGTAYNEQFF TGCAGTGCTGGCGGGGGCACGGCCTACAATGAGCAGTTCTTC
TRBJ2-1 many TRBV28 . CASSGEPTHYNEQFF TGTGCCAGCAGCGGGGAGCCGACACATTACAATGAGCAGTTCTTC
TRBJ1-4 . TRBV29-1 . CSAGPRGANEKLFF TGCAGCGCCGGACCCCGGGGGGCTAATGAAAAACTGTTTTTT
TRBJ2-6 . TRBV11-2 TRBD1 CASSYIGTGYNPGANVLTF TGTGCCAGCAGCTATATAGGGACAGGGTATAATCCTGGGGCCAACGTCCTGACTTTC
TRBJ2-7 few TRBV12-3/TRBV12-4 . CASRDSLQSYEQYF TGTGCCAGCAGGGACAGTCTCCAATCCTACGAGCAGTACTTC
TRBJ2-7 few TRBV28 . CASTAQGPAYEQYF TGTGCCAGCACCGCCCAGGGTCCGGCCTACGAGCAGTACTTC
TRBJ1-1 few TRBV24-1 TRBD1 CATSEQTWDRGPNEAFF TGTGCCACCAGTGAGCAAACCTGGGACAGGGGGCCCAATGAAGCTTTCTTT
TRBJ1-3 few TRBV9 . CASSYSRGLSGNTIYF TGTGCCAGCAGCTACTCGCGGGGCCTCTCTGGAAACACCATATATTTT
TRBJ1-1 few TRBV4-2 . CASSQEGIATEAFF TGTGCCAGCAGCCAAGAGGGGATAGCGACTGAAGCTTTCTTT
TRBJ2-1 few TRBV2 TRBD2 CASNQLAGGGNEQFF TGTGCCAGCAACCAACTAGCGGGGGGAGGCAATGAGCAGTTCTTC
TRBJ2-6 . TRBV5-1 . CASSLAVSGANVLTF TGTGCCAGCAGTTTGGCCGTCTCTGGGGCCAACGTCCTGACTTTC
TRBJ2-2 . TRBV12-3/TRBV12-4 . CASSLVPRGGELFF TGTGCCAGCAGTTTGGTCCCCAGGGGCGGGGAGCTGTTTTTT
TRBJ2-7 few TRBV20-1 TRBD2 CSATLAGSPHEQYF TGCAGTGCTACCCTAGCGGGGTCTCCGCACGAGCAGTACTTC
TRBJ2-3 few TRBV20-1 TRBD1 CSAGRTGITDTQYF TGCAGTGCTGGACGGACAGGGATCACAGATACGCAGTATTTT
TRBJ1-5 . TRBV20-1 . CSASGGPGQPQHF TGCAGTGCTAGCGGGGGTCCGGGGCAGCCCCAGCATTTT
TRBJ2-1 few TRBV6-5 . CASSYFRLGDNEQFF TGTGCCAGCAGTTACTTTAGGCTCGGTGACAATGAGCAGTTCTTC
TRBJ2-7 few TRBV7-2 TRBD2 CASSLAATSGYEQYF TGTGCCAGCAGCTTAGCTGCGACTAGCGGATACGAGCAGTACTTC
TRBJ2-5 . TRBV27 . CASRPNRGLIETQYF TGTGCTAGCAGACCCAACCGGGGCCTCATAGAGACCCAGTACTTC
TRBJ1-1 . TRBV4-1 . CASSQVGRLGPEAFF TGCGCCAGCAGCCAAGTCGGTAGGTTGGGCCCTGAAGCTTTCTTT
TRBJ2-5 few TRBV5-1 . CASRQQYQETQYF TGCGCCAGCAGACAGCAATACCAAGAGACCCAGTACTTC
TRBJ2-3 few TRBV12-3/TRBV12-4 TRBD2 CASSPGRVATDTQYF TGTGCCAGCAGTCCGGGGAGGGTAGCCACAGATACGCAGTATTTT